This T cell receptor (beta chain) originates from a study of cytomegalovirus exposure and HLA in healthy donors. Study-level points and caveats: In a later analysis, fewer than 20,000 TCR beta sequences were associated with HLA alleles at 0.05 false discovery rate.

With 3 bases removed from V and 2 bases from J, the gap between germline ends came to 8 bases. There are 13 residues in the CDR3. Looked up from germline, CDR1 is SEHNR and CDR2 is FQNEAQ (reference sequence). To note about this clone: Antigen: not known.

In the PCR, 60 Vbeta and 13 Jbeta primers were used. Sequenced by immunoSEQ multiplex PCR; TCRdb stores in-frame clones only, minus some. The repertoire consists of 150,000 or so clones, with more than 80% occurring once and the leading ten covering about 0.77%. Input material: PBMCs. The origin of this receptor is a woman aged 18-30 years in good health and CMV-seronegative. The chain joins TRBV7-9 to TRBJ2-7, with D tentatively TRBD2 (6 bases). CDR3: CASSFAGTYEQYF. The CDR3 DNA follows: TGTGCCAGCAGCTTTGCGGGAACCTACGAGCAGTACTTC.